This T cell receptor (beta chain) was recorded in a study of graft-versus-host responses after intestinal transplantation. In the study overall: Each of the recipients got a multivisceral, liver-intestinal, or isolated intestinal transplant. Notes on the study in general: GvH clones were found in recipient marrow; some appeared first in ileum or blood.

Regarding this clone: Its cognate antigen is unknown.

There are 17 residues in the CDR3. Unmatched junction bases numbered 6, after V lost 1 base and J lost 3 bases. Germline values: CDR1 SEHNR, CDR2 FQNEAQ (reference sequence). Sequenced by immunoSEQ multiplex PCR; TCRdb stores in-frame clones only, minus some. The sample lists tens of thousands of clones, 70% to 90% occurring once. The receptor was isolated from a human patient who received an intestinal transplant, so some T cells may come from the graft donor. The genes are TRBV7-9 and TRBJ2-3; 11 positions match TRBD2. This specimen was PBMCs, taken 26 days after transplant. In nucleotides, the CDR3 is TGTGCCAGCAGCTTAGTCGGACTAGCGGGTTTAACAGATACGCAGTATTTT. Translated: CASSLVGLAGLTDTQYF.